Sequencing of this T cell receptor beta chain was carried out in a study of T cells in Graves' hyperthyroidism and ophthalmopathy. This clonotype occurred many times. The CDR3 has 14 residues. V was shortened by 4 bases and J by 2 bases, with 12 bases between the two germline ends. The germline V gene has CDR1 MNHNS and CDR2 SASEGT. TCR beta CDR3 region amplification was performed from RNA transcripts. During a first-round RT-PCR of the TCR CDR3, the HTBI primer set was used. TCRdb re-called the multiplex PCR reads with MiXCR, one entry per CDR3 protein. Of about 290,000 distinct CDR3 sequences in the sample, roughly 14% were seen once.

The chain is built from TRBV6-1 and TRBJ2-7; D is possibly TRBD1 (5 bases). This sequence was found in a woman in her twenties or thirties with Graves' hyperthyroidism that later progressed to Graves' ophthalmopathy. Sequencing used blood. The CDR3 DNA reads TGTGCCAGCAGTGGCCGACAGTTCCCCTACGAGCAGTACTTC. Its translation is CASSGRQFPYEQYF.